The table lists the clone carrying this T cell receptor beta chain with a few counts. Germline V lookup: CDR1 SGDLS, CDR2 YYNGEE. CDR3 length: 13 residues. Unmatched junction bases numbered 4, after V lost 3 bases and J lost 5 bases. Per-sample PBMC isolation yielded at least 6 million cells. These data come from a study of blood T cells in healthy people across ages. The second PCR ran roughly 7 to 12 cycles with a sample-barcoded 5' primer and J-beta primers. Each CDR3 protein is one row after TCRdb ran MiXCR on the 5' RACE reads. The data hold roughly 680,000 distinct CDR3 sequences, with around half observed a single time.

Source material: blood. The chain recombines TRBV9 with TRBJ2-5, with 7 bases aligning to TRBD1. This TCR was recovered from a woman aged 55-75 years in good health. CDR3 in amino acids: CASSGRRGETQYF. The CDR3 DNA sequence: TGTGCCAGCAGCGGACGCAGGGGGGAGACCCAGTACTTC.